One and the same sample provided the 13 T cell receptor beta chains below, sequenced in a study of shared clonotypes between healthy human individuals. The data were produced by immunoSEQ multiplex PCR, yet TCRdb's version contains in-frame clones alone and is incomplete. Here the sample spans approximately 320,000 clones, roughly 87% being singletons. Sample: memory CD8+ T cells sorted from blood. This sample's subset: CD45RO+ cells pooled with CCR7-negative TemRA cells. These receptors were taken from a man between 18 and 29 years old in good health.

The J gene is TRBJ2-7, the V gene TRBV28; D ambiguous. V was pared by 2 bases and J by 2 bases, with 10 bases between. The CDR3 extends over 14 amino acids. The germline CDR1 and CDR2 sequences are MDHEN and SYDVKM. CDR3 amino acids: CASSLAQGPYEQYF. CDR3 nucleotides: TGTGCCAGCAGTTTAGCACAAGGGCCCTACGAGCAGTACTTC.

J is TRBJ1-2 and V is TRBV18, with unresolved D. Per germline, CDR1 KGHSH and CDR2 LQKENI. Deletions cut 4 bases from V and 4 bases from J, with 10 bases between. CDR3 length: 13 residues. The CDR3 region is CASSQQTRYGYTF. The CDR3 nucleotides are TGTGCCAGCTCACAACAGACTCGCTATGGCTACACCTTC.

The chain has TRBV28 and TRBJ2-7, with TRBD1 identical over 10 bases. Germline V gene lookup returns CDR1 MDHEN and CDR2 SYDVKM. The CDR3 has 15 residues. The V gene end was trimmed by 5 bases and the J gene end by 3 bases; junction bases not matched to a gene: 7. The CDR3 coding sequence is TGTGCCAGCAGTCGAGCCGGGACAGGGGACTACGAGCAGTACTTC. The encoded protein is CASSRAGTGDYEQYF. Complete variable domain (other parts from reference TRBV28 and TRBJ2-7): DVKVTQSSRYLVKRTGEKVFLECVQDMDHENMFWYRQDPGLGLRLIYFSYDVKMKEKGDIPEGYSVSREKKERFSLILESASTNQTSMYLCASSRAGTGDYEQYFGPGTRLTVT.

This sequence joins TRBV10-1 and TRBJ2-4, with D possibly TRBD2 on 6 matching bases. Trimming pared 5 bases from V and 0 bases from J, leaving 14 bases between. This CDR3 comprises 16 residues. Per the germline V gene, CDR1 is WNHNN and CDR2 is SYGVQD (reference sequence). The CDR3 coding sequence is TGCGCCAGCAGTCCGAAGCGGGCCCTAGCCAAAAACATTCAGTACTTC. Translated, it gives CASSPKRALAKNIQYF.

This chain connects TRBV4-1 to TRBJ2-3, with D tentatively TRBD2 (6 bases). The CDR3 has 15 residues. V lost 0 bases and J lost 9, with 16 bases in between. In germline, CDR1 is MGHRA, CDR2 YSYEKL. The CDR3 spells CASSQETTRERTQYF. The CDR3 nucleotides read TGCGCCAGCAGCCAAGAAACTACCCGGGAGCGCACGCAGTATTTT.

Only one count was recorded for this clone. The chain couples TRBV5-1 to TRBJ2-2, with TRBD2 matching 11 bases. The CDR3 is made up of 15 amino acids. In germline, CDR1 is SGHRS, CDR2 YFSETQ. J was trimmed by 3 bases and V by 5 bases; bases with no gene match: 3. Here the CDR3 reads CASRLAGADTGELFF. The CDR3 DNA reads as TGCGCCAGCAGACTAGCGGGGGCTGACACCGGGGAGCTGTTTTTT.

This clone was counted a single time. V usage is TRBV13 and J usage is TRBJ2-7; TRBD2 might be the D (5 bases). Germline assignment: CDR1 PRHDT and CDR2 FYEKMQ (reference sequence). The CDR3 is made up of 18 amino acids. Trimming took off 4 bases at V and 4 bases at J, with 26 bases between the two ends. CDR3 bases: TGTGCCAGCAGCTCCTACAGCGATCCCCTGGGGAGAGGGTACGAGCAGTACTTC. It encodes CASSSYSDPLGRGYEQYF.

The J gene is TRBJ2-7, the V gene TRBV10-3, with D perhaps TRBD2 (6 bases). This CDR3 is built from 16 residues. CDR1 ENHRY and CDR2 SYGVKD come from the germline V gene. Trimming pared 7 bases from V and 4 bases from J, leaving 23 bases between. This CDR3 is CAITRDWRERPYEQYF. Here the CDR3 DNA reads TGTGCCATCACCCGGGACTGGCGGGAAAGACCATACGAGCAGTACTTC.

V and J are TRBV29-1 and TRBJ1-4, with 7 bases aligning to TRBD1. This CDR3 spans 12 amino acids. With V trimmed by 8 bases and J by 5 bases, 5 bases remained unmatched. Germline loops: CDR1 SQVTM, CDR2 ANQGSEA. The CDR3 sequence: CSYRDSNEKLFF. CDR3 sequence (DNA): TGCAGCTACCGGGACAGCAATGAAAAACTGTTTTTT.

This clone came up many times. The rearrangement joins TRBV6-5 to TRBJ2-5; D gene uncertain. CDR1 is MNHEY, CDR2 SVGAGI, per germline. The CDR3 spans 15 residues. V was pared by 3 bases and J by 1 base, with 12 bases between. The CDR3 sequence is CASSYISSPQETQYF. The CDR3 nucleotides are TGTGCCAGCAGTTATATTAGTAGCCCCCAAGAGACCCAGTACTTC.

The chain carries TRBV7-8 and TRBJ2-2, with 8 bases fitting TRBD1. CDR1 and CDR2 from the germline V gene are SGHVS and FQNEAQ. The V gene end was trimmed by 5 bases and the J gene end by 2 bases; junction bases not matched to a gene: 7. The CDR3 is 16 amino acids. The CDR3 DNA is TGTGCCAGCAGCACGGACAGGGTCGCCAACACCGGGGAGCTGTTTTTT. Translating it yields CASSTDRVANTGELFF.

This clone has a handful of counts. The chain combines TRBV28 with TRBJ1-5; D unresolved. Germline V gives CDR1 MDHEN, CDR2 SYDVKM. This CDR3 contains 17 residues. Trimming cost V 3 bases and J 7 bases, with 22 bases left between them. Here the CDR3 DNA reads TGTGCCAGCAGTTTCCGCGACCCATATAATCCGGTACAGCCCCAGCATTTT. This sequence encodes CASSFRDPYNPVQPQHF.

This clone was seen many times. This chain joins TRBV4-1 and TRBJ2-7; unclear D gene. There are 15 residues in the CDR3. CDR1 is MGHRA and CDR2 is YSYEKL in the germline V gene. V was trimmed by 0 bases and J by 1 base, leaving 10 bases between them. In nucleotides, the CDR3 is TGCGCCAGCAGCCAAGATCGTGGGGAATCCTACGAGCAGTACTTC. This translates into CASSQDRGESYEQYF.